The clone carrying this TCR beta chain came up many times. Its antigen is unknown. The read ends 3 residues before the CDR3 terminus; that terminus is restored from the germline J gene. The CDR3 loop spans 14 amino acids. Looked up from germline, CDR1 is LGHDT and CDR2 is YNNKEL (reference sequence). Trimming removed 0 bases at V and 4 bases at J, with 8 bases between. Heparinized whole blood, roughly 5 to 8 ml, came from each donor. Libraries were prepared by immunoSEQ multiplex PCR; TCRdb keeps only in-frame clonotypes and omits some of them. The sample yields 40,000 to 50,000 clones, without any singletons. The sample originates from a study of T cell clonality in common variable immunodeficiency. Study-wide results and caveats: Patient heterogeneity in the CVID cohort limited correlations between repertoire features and clinical complications. Compared with controls, CVID subjects had fewer shared TCRbeta clones. What drives increased CVID clonality needs T cell subpopulation sequencing.

The chain carries TRBV3-1 (or the pseudogene TRBV3-2) and TRBJ2-3, with D possibly being TRBD2 (6 bases). The clonotype was recovered from a person aged 18 to 69 in good health. Input material: peripheral blood mononuclear cells. Partial CDR3 DNA: TGTGCCAGCAGCCAAGAAGGCGGGGCAGATACG. The encoded protein is CASSQEGGADT. The CDR3, in full, reads CASSQEGGADTQYF.